Listed here are 11 T cell receptor beta chains from one sample, sequenced in a study of cytomegalovirus exposure and HLA in healthy donors. PCR used 60 Vbeta primers and 13 Jbeta primers. Method: immunoSEQ multiplex PCR; TCRdb's copy keeps in-frame clones and lacks some. The table lists about 160,000 clones, around 74% of them singletons, with around 2.4% in the top ten. What was sequenced was PBMCs. The receptors shown here come from a female donor in good health and CMV-seronegative.

This chain connects TRBV2 to TRBJ2-7; D is perhaps TRBD2 (5 bases). The CDR3 length is 13 residues. V lost 5 bases, J lost 7 bases, and 15 bases lay in between. Per the germline V gene, CDR1 is SNHLY and CDR2 is FYNNEI. The DNA of the CDR3 is TGTGCCAGCAGTTTATACCTGGACTTGGAGCAGTACTTC. Translated: CASSLYLDLEQYF.

The rearrangement joins TRBV7-3 to TRBJ1-1; D might be TRBD1 (5 bases). CDR1 and CDR2 from the germline V gene are SGHTA and FQGTGA. Trimming removed 2 bases at V and 6 bases at J, with 13 bases between. The CDR3 length is 14 residues. The CDR3 loop is CASSLVPREAEAFF. The CDR3 DNA is TGTGCCAGCAGCTTAGTCCCCAGGGAGGCTGAAGCTTTCTTT.

The rearrangement links TRBV28 to TRBJ2-7; TRBD2 agrees at 16 bases. The CDR3 has 18 residues. The trim removed 6 bases at V and 4 bases at J, leaving 12 bases unmatched. The germline gives CDR1 MDHEN, CDR2 SYDVKM. CDR3 residues: CASRRAGTSGREKYEQYF. As DNA, the CDR3 is TGTGCCAGCAGACGAGCCGGGACTAGCGGGAGGGAGAAGTACGAGCAGTACTTC.

This clone was found a few times. CDR3 amino acids: CASSQYKGAYGYTF. CDR3 DNA: TGCGCCAGCAGTCAGTACAAGGGGGCCTATGGCTACACCTTC. The chain employs TRBV23-1 and TRBJ1-2; 7 bases are a match to TRBD1. TRBV23-1 qualifies as an ORF whose function is uncertain. Losses at the gene ends were 3 bases for V and 4 bases for J; bases not matched to a gene: 5. There are 14 residues in the CDR3.

V is TRBV4-1 and J is TRBJ2-7, with TRBD1 matching over 7 bases. CDR3 length equals 16 residues. Trimming removed 1 base from V and 6 bases from J; junction bases left unmatched: 12. Germline CDR1 MGHRA, CDR2 YSYEKL. DNA of the CDR3: TGCGCCAGCAGCCAAGCCCCGACAGGGAGTTATTCCGAGCAGTACTTC. Amino acids: CASSQAPTGSYSEQYF.

J is TRBJ2-7 and V is TRBV5-1; 9 positions match TRBD1. This CDR3 comprises 16 residues. The V gene's germline CDR1 is SGHRS and CDR2 YFSETQ. The ends lost 0 bases at V and 4 bases at J; junction bases unmatched: 8. CDR3 in amino acids: CASSLARDRDTYEQYF. CDR3 sequence (DNA): TGCGCCAGCAGCTTGGCCCGGGACAGGGACACGTACGAGCAGTACTTC.

The chain couples TRBV9 to TRBJ2-3, with 12 bases identical to TRBD2. The J segment lost 6 bases and the V segment lost 4 bases, leaving 9 bases of the junction unmatched. The CDR3 runs to 16 residues. The germline V gene encodes CDR1 SGDLS and CDR2 YYNGEE. The CDR3 spells CASSPTSGSGADTQYF. CDR3 bases: TGTGCCAGCAGCCCGACTAGCGGGAGTGGCGCGGATACGCAGTATTTT. Using reference TRBV9 and TRBJ2-3 for the parts outside the CDR3, the full variable domain is DSGVTQTPKHLITATGQRVTLRCSPRSGDLSVYWYQQSLDQGLQFLIQYYNGEERAKGNILERFSAQQFPDLHSELNLSSLELGDSALYFCASSPTSGSGADTQYFGPGTRLTVL.

V and J are TRBV6-6 and TRBJ2-7; a possible D gene is TRBD1 (6 bases). The CDR3 is 13 amino acids. The V and J ends lost 1 base and 5 bases respectively, with 9 bases between them. Germline V gene sequence: CDR1 MNHNY, CDR2 SVGAGI (reference sequence). This CDR3 reads CASSYLGAHEQYF. The CDR3 coding sequence is TGTGCCAGCAGTTACTTGGGGGCGCACGAGCAGTACTTC.

This clone was seen once. The CDR3 DNA reads as TGTGCCAGCTCCTCCGGGACTAGCGGATACAATGAGCAGTTCTTC. Protein: CASSSGTSGYNEQFF. This rearrangement joins TRBV18 to TRBJ2-1; 11 bases map to TRBD2. V gave up 6 bases and J gave up 4 bases; unmatched junction bases: 5. The germline gives CDR1 KGHSH, CDR2 LQKENI. The CDR3 runs 15 residues.

V and J are TRBV27 and TRBJ1-2; 7 positions match TRBD1. The CDR3 consists of 15 residues. Trimming took 5 bases from V and 3 from J; bases not matched to a gene: 9. The V gene's germline CDR1 is MNHEY and CDR2 SMNVEV (reference sequence). CDR3 amino acids: CASSTTGSRHYGYTF. The CDR3 DNA reads as TGTGCCAGCAGTACGACAGGGTCCCGTCACTATGGCTACACCTTC.

This clone was found a few times. The CDR3 region has the DNA TGCGCCAGCAGCCAAGCCCCAGGGGATAACACTGAAGCTTTCTTT. It specifies CASSQAPGDNTEAFF. The chain carries TRBV4-3 and TRBJ1-1, with D perhaps matching TRBD1 (6 bases). V lost 1 base, J lost 2 bases, and 11 bases lay in between. Per the germline V gene, CDR1 is LGHNA and CDR2 is YSLEER. CDR3 length equals 15 residues.